This T cell receptor beta chain was sequenced in a study of control samples from healthy donors and cancer patients. TCRdb's copy holds only in-frame clones and misses some; the assay was immunoSEQ multiplex PCR. The sample has about 150,000 clones, more than 90% seen once. V was trimmed by 0 bases and J by 2 bases, leaving 7 bases between them. Germline CDR1 and CDR2: LGHDT and YNNKEL (reference sequence). This CDR3 spans 14 amino acids. This TCR came from a man aged 25 to 45 in good health. The rearrangement joins TRBV3-1 (or the pseudogene TRBV3-2) to TRBJ1-2; D remains ambiguous. The specimen sequenced was blood. DNA of the CDR3: TGTGCCAGCAGCCAAGAGGAGGGAAACTATGGCTACACCTTC. This codes for CASSQEEGNYGYTF.